This T cell receptor (beta chain) was obtained from a study of blood T cell repertoires in COVID-19 (dated by TCRdb to the early 2020s). Context from the whole study: Collaborator samples came from the United States, Italy and Spain and covered acute and convalescent phases of COVID-19. The material from the prospective study consisted of cDNA or gDNA derived from T cells, B-cell-depleted T cells, or PBMCs. Deeply sampled blood TCRbeta repertoires from subjects exposed to, actively infected with, or recovered from COVID-19 were included in the dataset. The repertoires were released in a freely available public database intended as a resource for research on the immune response to SARS-CoV-2. The samples were drawn from the first 160 participants of the ongoing ImmuneRACE study and from 1,254 subjects provided by 6 global collaborators. Nearly every sample came with metadata listing a de-identified subject ID, COVID-19 status, age in years and sex. Where available, HLA class I and class II types were obtained from metadata supplied by the sample provider rather than from assay-based typing. Study-level results and caveats: How much clinical and demographic metadata was included differed by source and by participant, and the metadata was provided uncurated.

About this clone itself: Its antigen remains undetermined. No per-base quality is available; no much larger clone lies one base away.

The germline ends are 12 bases apart after V is trimmed by 2 bases and J by 1 base. The CDR3 holds 15 amino acids from the cysteine to the phenylalanine. The CDR3 DNA has 45 bases and is translated from base 1. The germline V gene gives CDR1 as SGHVS and CDR2 as FQNEAQ. TCRbeta CDR3 regions were amplified from genomic DNA by means of the immunoSEQ Assay, a bias-controlled multiplex PCR. The original pipeline was this. The number of nucleated cells in each sample was estimated by amplification of reference gene primers within the assay. To quantify the absolute abundance of each unique TCRbeta CDR3 rearrangement, sequence reads were collapsed and filtered. Productive Simpson clonality was computed per sample as the square root of Simpson's diversity index over productive rearrangements. In its TCRdb copy, this immuneACCESS table keeps in-frame sequences only and misses some clones. Where compared with another copy, unresolved V genes explain less than half of these, and the others have no known cause. D and trimming come from the DNA, and the V and J calls and clone size come from that table. The sample table holds 140,000 to 150,000 clones, of which roughly nine tenths were seen once. The top ten hold under 2% of the sample.

Whole blood was collected in K2EDTA tubes by collaborating institutions according to the institutions' own protocols. For TCRbeta analysis, collaborator samples were shipped as frozen whole blood, as isolated PBMCs, or as DNA extracted from either sample type. The sequenced sample consisted of peripheral blood. This chain joins TRBV7-8 to TRBJ2-7; the best D guess is TRBD1, with 5 bases matching. The clonotype originates from a human donor in a cohort sampled during active COVID-19. The encoded CDR3 is CASSLWIGASYEQYF. The DNA sequence is as follows: TGTGCCAGCAGCTTATGGATAGGGGCTTCCTACGAGCAGTACTTC.